One sample yielded the 3 T cell receptor beta chains listed below, sequenced in a study of cytomegalovirus exposure and HLA in healthy donors. Amplification used 60 Vbeta primers and 13 Jbeta primers. Clones were read by immunoSEQ multiplex PCR, and TCRdb kept only the in-frame ones, dropping some. The sample contains about 120,000 clones, roughly 82% of which appear only once. Sequencing was performed on PBMCs. Every receptor here comes from a woman younger than 30 in good health and CMV-seronegative.

The rearrangement joins TRBV12-5 to TRBJ1-5; 7 bases are shared with TRBD1. The CDR3 has 17 amino acids. The ends lost 1 base at V and 2 bases at J; junction bases unmatched: 8. CDR1 is LGHNT, CDR2 FRNRAP, per germline. The chain's CDR3 is CASGLAVTGDGNQPQHF. CDR3 sequence (DNA): TGTGCTAGTGGTTTGGCCGTAACAGGGGATGGCAATCAGCCCCAGCATTTT.

The chain recombines TRBV27 with TRBJ2-7, with a tentative D call TRBD2 (6 bases). This CDR3 comprises 13 residues. V gave up 5 bases and J gave up 2 bases, with 10 bases separating them. The germline V gene encodes CDR1 MNHEY and CDR2 SMNVEV (reference sequence). The CDR3, as DNA: TGTGCCAGCAGTGTAGCGGAGCCCTACGAGCAGTACTTC. This gives the protein CASSVAEPYEQYF.

The V and J genes are TRBV18 and TRBJ1-1; no firm D call. CDR1 is KGHSH, CDR2 LQKENI, per germline. The CDR3 is 13 residues long. V lost 3 bases and J lost 1, with 6 bases in between. CDR3: CASSPFGNTEAFF. The CDR3 region has the DNA TGTGCCAGCTCACCCTTCGGGAACACTGAAGCTTTCTTT.